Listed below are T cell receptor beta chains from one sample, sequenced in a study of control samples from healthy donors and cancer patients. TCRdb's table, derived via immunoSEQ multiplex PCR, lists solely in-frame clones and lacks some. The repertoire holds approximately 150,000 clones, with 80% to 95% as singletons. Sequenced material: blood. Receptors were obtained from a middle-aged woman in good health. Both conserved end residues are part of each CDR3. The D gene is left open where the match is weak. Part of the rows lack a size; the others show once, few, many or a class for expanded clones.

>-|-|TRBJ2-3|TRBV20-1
TGCAGTGCCGAACTAGATACGCAGTATTTT
CSAELDTQYF
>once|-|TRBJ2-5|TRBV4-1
TGCGCCAGCAGCCAGGACCTCGAAGAGACCCAGTACTTC
CASSQDLEETQYF
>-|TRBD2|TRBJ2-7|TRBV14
TGTGCCAGCAGCCAAGGACTAGCCTCCTACGAGCAGTACTTC
CASSQGLASYEQYF
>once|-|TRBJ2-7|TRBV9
TGTGCCAGCAGCCCAAGCGGTGGACTCTCCTACGAGCAGTACTTC
CASSPSGGLSYEQYF
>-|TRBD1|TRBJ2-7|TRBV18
TGTGCCAGCTCACCAGGGACAGGACCCTACGAGCAGTACTTC
CASSPGTGPYEQYF
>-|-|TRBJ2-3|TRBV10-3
TGTGCCATCAGTCCCGCGGAAGATACGCAGTATTTT
CAISPAEDTQYF
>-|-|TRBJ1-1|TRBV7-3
TGTGCCAGCAGCTTAGTGGGGGGACCCGAAGCTTTCTTT
CASSLVGGPEAFF
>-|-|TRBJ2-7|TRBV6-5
TGTGCCAGCAGCACGGACAAAGCCCGGATCGAGCAGTACTTC
CASSTDKARIEQYF
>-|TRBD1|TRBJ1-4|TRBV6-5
TGTGCCAGCAGTTACGCGACAGGGGCTGGGGAAAAACTGTTTTTT
CASSYATGAGEKLFF
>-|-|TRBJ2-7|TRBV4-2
TGTGCCAGCAGCCAAGAAGCAAACGGGGTTTCTGTGTACTTC
CASSQEANGVSVYF
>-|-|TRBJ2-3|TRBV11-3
TGTGCCAGCAGCAAAGCAGATACGCAGTATTTT
CASSKADTQYF
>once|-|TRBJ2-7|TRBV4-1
TGCGCCAGCAGTTTGTCTGAGGTCTACGAGCAGTACTTC
CASSLSEVYEQYF
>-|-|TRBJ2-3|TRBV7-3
TGTGCCAGCAGCTTTTCCGTGAACACAGATACGCAGTATTTT
CASSFSVNTDTQYF
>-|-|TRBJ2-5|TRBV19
TGTGCCAGTAGTATTCCGGGGGCCGAGACCCAGTACTTC
CASSIPGAETQYF
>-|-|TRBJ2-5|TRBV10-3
TGTGCCATCAGTGCGGGGCAAGAGACCCAGTACTTC
CAISAGQETQYF
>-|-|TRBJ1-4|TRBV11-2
TGTGCCAGCAAGGGTGAATCATATGAAAAACTGTTTTTT
CASKGESYEKLFF
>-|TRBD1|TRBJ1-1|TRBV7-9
TGTGCCAGCAGCCCCCCGGGTGGGGACAGGATGAACACTGAAGCTTTCTTT
CASSPPGGDRMNTEAFF
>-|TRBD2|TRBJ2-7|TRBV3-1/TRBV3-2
TGTGCCAGCAGCCAAGGCGGGGGGAACTACGAGCAGTACTTC
CASSQGGGNYEQYF
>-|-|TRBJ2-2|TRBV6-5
TGTGCCAGCAGTTACTTGCAGGGGCAGGTGGAGCTGTTTTTT
CASSYLQGQVELFF
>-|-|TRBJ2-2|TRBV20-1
TGCAGTGCTAGTCCGGTCCAGGGAGCCGGGGAGCTGTTTTTT
CSASPVQGAGELFF
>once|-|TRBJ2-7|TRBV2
TGTGCCAGCAGTGATCGGGGTCACGAGCAGTACTTC
CASSDRGHEQYF
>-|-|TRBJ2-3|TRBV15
TGTGCCACCAGCTCGGCGTACTCAGAATTCACAGATACGCAGTATTTT
CATSSAYSEFTDTQYF
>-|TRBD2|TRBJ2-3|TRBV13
TGTGCCAGCAGCTTAAAAGCGGGGGGGCCAGATACGCAGTATTTT
CASSLKAGGPDTQYF
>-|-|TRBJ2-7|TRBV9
TGTGCCAGCAGCGCCCGGGATGGGCGTGGGACCTACGAGCAGTACTTC
CASSARDGRGTYEQYF
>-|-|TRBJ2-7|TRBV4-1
TGCGCCAGCAGCCAAGATAAGCAGGGGGGGTACGAGCAGTACTTC
CASSQDKQGGYEQYF
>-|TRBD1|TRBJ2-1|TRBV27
TGTGCCAGCAGTTCTACCATTTTACAGGGGGGTGGTGAGCAGTTCTTC
CASSSTILQGGGEQFF
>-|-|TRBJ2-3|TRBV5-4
TGTGCCAGCAGCCCCGGGTCGGGGAGAACAGATACGCAGTATTTT
CASSPGSGRTDTQYF
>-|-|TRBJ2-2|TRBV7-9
TGTGCCAGCAGCGCCGGGCCCGGGGAGCTGTTTTTT
CASSAGPGELFF
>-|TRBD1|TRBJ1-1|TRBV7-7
TGTGCCAGCAGCTCCTCGGACAGGGGGATTCCGAACACTGAAGCTTTCTTT
CASSSSDRGIPNTEAFF
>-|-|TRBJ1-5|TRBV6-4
TGTGCCAGCAGTGAGCCCCGGGGGAGGGGCAATCAGCCCCAGCATTTT
CASSEPRGRGNQPQHF
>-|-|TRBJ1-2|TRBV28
TGTGCCAGCGCGTATGCAGTGGGGGGCGGATATGGCTACACCTTC
CASAYAVGGGYGYTF
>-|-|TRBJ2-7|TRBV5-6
TGTGCCAGCAGCGCCGGGACCCTCTACGAGCAGTACTTC
CASSAGTLYEQYF
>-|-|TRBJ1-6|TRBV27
TGTGCCAGCAGTTATACGGGCGACAGCATATCACCCCTCCACTTT
CASSYTGDSISPLHF
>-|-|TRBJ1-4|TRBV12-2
TGTGCAAGTCGCTTAGTACAGAGATTTAATGAAAAACTGTTTTTT
CASRLVQRFNEKLFF
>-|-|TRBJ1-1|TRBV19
TGTGCCAGTATGTCGGGCCGATCCCACACTGAAGCTTTCTTT
CASMSGRSHTEAFF
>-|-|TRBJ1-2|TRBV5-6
TGTGCCAGCAGCTTAACACAGCTCAGCTATTACTACACCTTC
CASSLTQLSYYYTF
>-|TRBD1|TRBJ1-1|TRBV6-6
TGTGCCAGCGAACAGGGGCAAGCTTTCTTT
CASEQGQAFF
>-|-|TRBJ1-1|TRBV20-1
TGCAGTGCTAGTCTACAGCCGAACACTGAAGCTTTCTTT
CSASLQPNTEAFF
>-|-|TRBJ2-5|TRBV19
TGTGCCAGTAGTTCCTTACAGGGCCAAGAGACCCAGTACTTC
CASSSLQGQETQYF
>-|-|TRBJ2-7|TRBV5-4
TGTGCCAGCAGCTTGGCCGGGAGCAGGGCCCTGCTGGAGCAGTACTTC
CASSLAGSRALLEQYF
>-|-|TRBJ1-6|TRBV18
TGTGCCAGCTCACCACTACCAAGAAGCTCCTATAATTCACCCCTCCACTTT
CASSPLPRSSYNSPLHF